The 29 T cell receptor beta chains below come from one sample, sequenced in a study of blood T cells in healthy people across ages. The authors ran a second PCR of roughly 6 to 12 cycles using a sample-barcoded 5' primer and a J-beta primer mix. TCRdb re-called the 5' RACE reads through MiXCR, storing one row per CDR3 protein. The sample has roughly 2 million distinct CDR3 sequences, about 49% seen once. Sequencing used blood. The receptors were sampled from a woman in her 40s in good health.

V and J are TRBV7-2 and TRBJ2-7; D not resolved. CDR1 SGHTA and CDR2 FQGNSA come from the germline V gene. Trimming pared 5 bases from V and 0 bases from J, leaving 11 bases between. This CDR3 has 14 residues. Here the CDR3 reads CASSATYSSYEQYF. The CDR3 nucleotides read TGTGCCAGCAGCGCAACTTATAGCTCCTACGAGCAGTACTTC. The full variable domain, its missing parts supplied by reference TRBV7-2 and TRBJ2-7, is GAGVSQSPSNKVTEKGKDVELRCDPISGHTALYWYRQSLGQGLEFLIYFQGNSAPDKSGLPSDRFSAERTGGSVSTLTIQRTQQEDSAVYLCASSATYSSYEQYFGPGTRLTVT.

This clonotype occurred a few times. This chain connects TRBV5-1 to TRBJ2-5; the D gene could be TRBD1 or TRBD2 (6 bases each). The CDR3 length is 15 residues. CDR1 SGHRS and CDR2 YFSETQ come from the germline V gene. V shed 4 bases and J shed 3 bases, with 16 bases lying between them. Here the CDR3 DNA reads TGCGCCAGCAGCCCTCCTGGAGGGACAAAAGAGACCCAGTACTTC. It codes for CASSPPGGTKETQYF.

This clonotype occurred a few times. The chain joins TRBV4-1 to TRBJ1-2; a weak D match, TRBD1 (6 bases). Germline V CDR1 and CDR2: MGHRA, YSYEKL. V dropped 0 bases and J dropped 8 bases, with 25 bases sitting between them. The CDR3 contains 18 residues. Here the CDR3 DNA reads TGCGCCAGCAGCCAAGAGGGGTACGGGACACCGCAAACTGGGGGCTACACCTTC. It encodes CASSQEGYGTPQTGGYTF.

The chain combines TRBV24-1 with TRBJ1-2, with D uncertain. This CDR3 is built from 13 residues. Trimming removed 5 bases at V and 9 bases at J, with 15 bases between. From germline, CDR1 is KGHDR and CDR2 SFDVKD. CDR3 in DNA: TGTGCCACCAGTGCGGAGGACTTCAATAGCTACACCTTC. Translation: CATSAEDFNSYTF.

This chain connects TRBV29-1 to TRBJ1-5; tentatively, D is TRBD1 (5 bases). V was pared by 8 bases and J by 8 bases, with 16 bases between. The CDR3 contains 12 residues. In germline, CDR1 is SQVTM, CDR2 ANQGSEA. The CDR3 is CSSLDPGEPQHF. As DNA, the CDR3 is TGCAGCTCTCTGGACCCGGGGGAGCCCCAGCATTTT. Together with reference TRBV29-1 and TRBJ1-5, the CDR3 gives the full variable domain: SAVISQKPSRDICQRGTSLTIQCQVDSQVTMMFWYRQQPGQSLTLIATANQGSEATYESGFVIDKFPISRPNLTFSTLTVSNMSPEDSSIYLCSSLDPGEPQHFGDGTRLSIL.

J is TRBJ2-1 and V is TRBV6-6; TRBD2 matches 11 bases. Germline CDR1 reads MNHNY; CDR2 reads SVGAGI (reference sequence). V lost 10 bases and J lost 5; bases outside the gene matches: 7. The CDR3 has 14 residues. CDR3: CATTGTSGNNEQFF. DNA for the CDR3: TGTGCCACAACGGGGACTAGCGGAAACAATGAGCAGTTCTTC.

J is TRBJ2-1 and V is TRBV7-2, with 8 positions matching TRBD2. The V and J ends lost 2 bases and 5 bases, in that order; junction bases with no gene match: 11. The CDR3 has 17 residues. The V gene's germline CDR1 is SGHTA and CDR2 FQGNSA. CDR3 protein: CASSLTGSLAGNNEQFF. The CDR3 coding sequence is TGTGCCAGCAGCTTAACCGGCTCCCTAGCGGGCAACAATGAGCAGTTCTTC.

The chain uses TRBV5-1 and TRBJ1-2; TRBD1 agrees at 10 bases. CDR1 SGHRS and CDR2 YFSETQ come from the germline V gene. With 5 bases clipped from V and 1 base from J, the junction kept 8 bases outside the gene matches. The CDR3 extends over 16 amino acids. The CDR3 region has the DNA TGCGCCAGCAGTAGACGAGACAGGGGGCATAACTATGGCTACACCTTC. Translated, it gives CASSRRDRGHNYGYTF. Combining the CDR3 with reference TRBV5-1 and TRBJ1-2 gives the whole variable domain KAGVTQTPRYLIKTRGQQVTLSCSPISGHRSVSWYQQTPGQGLQFLFEYFSETQRNKGNFPGRFSGRQFSNSRSEMNVSTLELGDSALYLCASSRRDRGHNYGYTFGSGTRLTVV.

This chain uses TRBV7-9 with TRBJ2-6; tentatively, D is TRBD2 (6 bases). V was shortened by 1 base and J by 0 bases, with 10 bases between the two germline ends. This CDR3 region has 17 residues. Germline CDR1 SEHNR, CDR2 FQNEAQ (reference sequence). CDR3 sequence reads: CASSLEFGGSGANVLTF. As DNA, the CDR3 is TGTGCCAGCAGCTTAGAATTCGGGGGCTCTGGGGCCAACGTCCTGACTTTC.

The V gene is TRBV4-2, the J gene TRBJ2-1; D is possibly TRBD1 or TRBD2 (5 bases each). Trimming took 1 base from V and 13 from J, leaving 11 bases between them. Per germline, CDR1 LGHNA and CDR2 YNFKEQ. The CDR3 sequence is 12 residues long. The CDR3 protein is CASSQGNGDQFF. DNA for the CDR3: TGTGCCAGCAGCCAAGGCAACGGGGACCAGTTCTTC.

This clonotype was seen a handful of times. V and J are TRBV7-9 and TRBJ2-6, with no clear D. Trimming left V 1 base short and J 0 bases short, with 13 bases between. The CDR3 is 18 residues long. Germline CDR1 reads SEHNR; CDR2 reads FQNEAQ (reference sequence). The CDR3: CASSLGAGGSSGANVLTF. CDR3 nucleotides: TGTGCCAGCAGCTTAGGGGCAGGCGGATCCTCTGGGGCCAACGTCCTGACTTTC.

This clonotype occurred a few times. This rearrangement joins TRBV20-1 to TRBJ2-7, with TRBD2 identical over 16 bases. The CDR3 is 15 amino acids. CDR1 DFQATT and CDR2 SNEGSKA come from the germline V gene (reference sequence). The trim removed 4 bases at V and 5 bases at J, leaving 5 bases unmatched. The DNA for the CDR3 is TGCAGTGCTACGGGACTAGCGGGGGGGTTGAACGAGCAGTACTTC. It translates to CSATGLAGGLNEQYF.

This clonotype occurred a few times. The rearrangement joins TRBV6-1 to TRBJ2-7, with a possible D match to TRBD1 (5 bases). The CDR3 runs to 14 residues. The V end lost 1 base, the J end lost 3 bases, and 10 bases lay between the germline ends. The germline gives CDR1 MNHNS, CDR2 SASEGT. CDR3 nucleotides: TGTGCCAGCAGTGAAGGGCAGGGTTTCTACGAGCAGTACTTC. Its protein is CASSEGQGFYEQYF.

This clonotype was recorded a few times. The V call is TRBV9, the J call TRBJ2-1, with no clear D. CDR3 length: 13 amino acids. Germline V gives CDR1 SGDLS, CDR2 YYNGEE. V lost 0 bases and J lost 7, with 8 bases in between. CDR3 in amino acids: CASSVGLFNEQFF. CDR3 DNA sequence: TGTGCCAGCAGCGTAGGGCTATTTAATGAGCAGTTCTTC.

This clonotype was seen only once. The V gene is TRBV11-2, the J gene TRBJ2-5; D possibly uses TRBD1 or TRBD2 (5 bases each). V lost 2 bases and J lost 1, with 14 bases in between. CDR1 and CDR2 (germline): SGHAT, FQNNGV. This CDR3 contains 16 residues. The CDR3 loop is CASSLLFRDGQETQYF. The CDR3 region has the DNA TGTGCCAGCAGCTTACTATTCCGGGACGGCCAAGAGACCCAGTACTTC.

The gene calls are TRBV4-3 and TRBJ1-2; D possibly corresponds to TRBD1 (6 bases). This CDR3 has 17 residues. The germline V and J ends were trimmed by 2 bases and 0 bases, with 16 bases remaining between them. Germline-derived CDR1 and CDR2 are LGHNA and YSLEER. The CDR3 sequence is CASSQFLPSGANYGYTF. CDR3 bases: TGCGCCAGCAGCCAATTTTTACCCTCAGGGGCTAACTATGGCTACACCTTC.

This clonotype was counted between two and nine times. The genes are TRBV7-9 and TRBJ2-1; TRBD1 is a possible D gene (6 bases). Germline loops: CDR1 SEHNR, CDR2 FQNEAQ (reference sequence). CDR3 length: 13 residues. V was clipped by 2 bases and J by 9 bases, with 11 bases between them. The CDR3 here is CASSLNRVGEQFF. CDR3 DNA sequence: TGTGCCAGCAGCTTAAACAGGGTGGGTGAGCAGTTCTTC.

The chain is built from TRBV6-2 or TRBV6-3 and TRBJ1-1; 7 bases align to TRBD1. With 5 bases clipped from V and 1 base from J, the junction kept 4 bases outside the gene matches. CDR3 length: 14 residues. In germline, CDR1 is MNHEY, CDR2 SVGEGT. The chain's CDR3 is CASSATGANTEAFF. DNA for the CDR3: TGTGCCAGCAGTGCCACAGGGGCGAACACTGAAGCTTTCTTT.

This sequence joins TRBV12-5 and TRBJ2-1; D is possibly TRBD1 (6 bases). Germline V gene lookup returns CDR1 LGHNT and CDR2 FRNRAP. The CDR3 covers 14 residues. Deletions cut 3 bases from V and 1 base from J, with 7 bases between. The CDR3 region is CASGFGTSYNEQFF. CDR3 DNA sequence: TGTGCTAGTGGTTTCGGGACATCCTACAATGAGCAGTTCTTC.

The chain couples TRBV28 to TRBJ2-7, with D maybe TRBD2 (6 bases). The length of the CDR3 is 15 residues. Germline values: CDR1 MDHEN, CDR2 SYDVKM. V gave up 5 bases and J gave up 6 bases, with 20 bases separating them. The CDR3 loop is CASSGKTRIRAEQYF. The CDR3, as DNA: TGTGCCAGCAGTGGCAAGACTAGGATTCGGGCCGAGCAGTACTTC.

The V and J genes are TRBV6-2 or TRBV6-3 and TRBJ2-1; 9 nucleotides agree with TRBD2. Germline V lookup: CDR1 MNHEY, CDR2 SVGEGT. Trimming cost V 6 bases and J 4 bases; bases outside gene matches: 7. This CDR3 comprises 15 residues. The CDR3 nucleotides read TGTGCCAGCAGGCCCAGCGGGGGGCAATACAATGAGCAGTTCTTC. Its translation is CASRPSGGQYNEQFF.

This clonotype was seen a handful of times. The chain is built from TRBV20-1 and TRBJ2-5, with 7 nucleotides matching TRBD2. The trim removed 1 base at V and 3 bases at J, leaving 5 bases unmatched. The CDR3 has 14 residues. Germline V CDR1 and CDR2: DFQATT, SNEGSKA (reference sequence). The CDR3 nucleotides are TGCAGTGCTAGAGTCGGGGGGAGAGAAGAGACCCAGTACTTC. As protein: CSARVGGREETQYF.

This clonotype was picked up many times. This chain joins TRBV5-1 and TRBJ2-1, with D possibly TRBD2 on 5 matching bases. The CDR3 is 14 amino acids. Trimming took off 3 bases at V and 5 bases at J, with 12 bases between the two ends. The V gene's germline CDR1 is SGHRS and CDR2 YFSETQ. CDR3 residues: CASSWRTADNEQFF. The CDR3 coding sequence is TGCGCCAGCAGCTGGAGGACTGCGGACAATGAGCAGTTCTTC.

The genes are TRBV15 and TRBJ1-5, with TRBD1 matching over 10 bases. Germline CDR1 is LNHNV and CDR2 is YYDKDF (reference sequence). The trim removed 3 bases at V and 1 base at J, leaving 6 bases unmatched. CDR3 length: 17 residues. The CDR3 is CATSRGDRGMSNQPQHF. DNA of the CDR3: TGTGCCACCAGCAGGGGGGACAGGGGCATGAGCAATCAGCCCCAGCATTTT.

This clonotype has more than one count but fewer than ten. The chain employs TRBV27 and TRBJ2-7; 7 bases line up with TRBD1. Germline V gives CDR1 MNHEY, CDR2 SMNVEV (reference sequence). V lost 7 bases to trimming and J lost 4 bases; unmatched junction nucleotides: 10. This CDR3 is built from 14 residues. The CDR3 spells CASTYRGNGYEQYF. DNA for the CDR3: TGTGCCAGCACTTACAGGGGAAATGGGTACGAGCAGTACTTC.

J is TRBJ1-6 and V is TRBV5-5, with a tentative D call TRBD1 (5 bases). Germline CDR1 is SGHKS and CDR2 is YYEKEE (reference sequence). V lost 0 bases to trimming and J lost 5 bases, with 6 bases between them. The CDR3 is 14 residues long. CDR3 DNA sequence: TGTGCCAGCAGCTTGGACAGGAATAATTCACCCCTCCACTTT. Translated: CASSLDRNNSPLHF.

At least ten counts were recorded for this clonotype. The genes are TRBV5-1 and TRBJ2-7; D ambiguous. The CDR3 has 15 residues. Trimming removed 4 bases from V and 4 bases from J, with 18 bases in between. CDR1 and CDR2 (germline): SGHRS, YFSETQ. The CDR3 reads CASSLDPTGSYEQYF. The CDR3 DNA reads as TGCGCCAGCAGCCTAGACCCGACCGGGTCTTACGAGCAGTACTTC.

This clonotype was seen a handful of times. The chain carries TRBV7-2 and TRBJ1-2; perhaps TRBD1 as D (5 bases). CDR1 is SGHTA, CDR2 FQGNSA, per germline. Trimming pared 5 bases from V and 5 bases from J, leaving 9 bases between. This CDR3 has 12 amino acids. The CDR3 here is CASSPRQYGYTF. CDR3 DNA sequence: TGTGCCAGCAGCCCCAGACAGTATGGCTACACCTTC.

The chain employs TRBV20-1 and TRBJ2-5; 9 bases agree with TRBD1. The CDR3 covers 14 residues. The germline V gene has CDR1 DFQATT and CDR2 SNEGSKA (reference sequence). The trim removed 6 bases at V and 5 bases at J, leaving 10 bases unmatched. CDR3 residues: CSASPGTGRETQYF. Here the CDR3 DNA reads TGCAGTGCCAGCCCAGGGACAGGGAGGGAGACCCAGTACTTC.